The present entry profiles one T cell receptor (beta chain) with its context. Its antigen is not yet known. Nothing much larger sits one base from this clone, and base qualities are not available. These data are taken from a study of blood T cell repertoires in COVID-19 (dated by TCRdb to 2020 to 2022). Notes on the research overall: Collaborator samples came from the United States, Italy and Spain and covered acute and convalescent phases of COVID-19. The prospective study material was composed of cDNA or gDNA derived from T cells, B-cell-depleted T cells, or PBMCs. The dataset comprised deeply sampled blood TCRbeta repertoires from subjects exposed to, actively infected with, or recovered from COVID-19. The repertoires were released in a freely available public database intended as a resource for research on the immune response to SARS-CoV-2. The samples were drawn from two sources: the first 160 participants of the ongoing ImmuneRACE study, and fewer than 1,500 subjects contributed by 6 global collaborators. A de-identified subject ID, COVID-19 status, age in years and sex were almost always included in the sample metadata. Where available, HLA class I and class II types were taken from metadata supplied by the sample provider and were not determined by assay-based typing.

Beyond this particular receptor, the publication reports: The quantity of clinical and demographic metadata differed by source and by participant and was supplied without curation.

The immunoSEQ Assay, a bias-controlled multiplex PCR, was used to amplify TCRbeta CDR3 regions from genomic DNA. As for how the authors treated the data: Nucleated cell counts per sample were estimated from amplification of reference gene primers within the assay. Sequence reads were collapsed and filtered to measure the absolute abundance of every unique TCRbeta CDR3 rearrangement. For each sample, productive Simpson clonality was calculated as the square root of Simpson's diversity index across productive rearrangements. TCRdb limited this immuneACCESS table to in-frame rearrangements with V and J called. A share of clones is missing; checked studies link under half to unresolved V genes, and the rest is unexplained. The V and J calls and clone size come from that table; D and trimming were worked out from the DNA. For this sample the table gives 250,000 to 300,000 clones, of which about 80% were detected only once. The leading ten clones occupy roughly 4% of the sample.

Enrolling through a virtual design, the prospective study's participants ranged in age from roughly 18 to 95 years and lived across roughly 23 United States geographic areas. To assign participants to cohorts, the prospective study relied on clinical history that participants themselves reported in a screening survey and a study questionnaire. In the prospective study, mobile phlebotomists collected whole blood, serum and a nasopharyngeal or oropharyngeal swab from each participant. Participants in the prospective study had the option to provide additional blood draws and questionnaires over a roughly 2-month period. Blood samples from the prospective study were shipped frozen or at room temperature prior to DNA extraction. The CDR3 measures 12 amino acids from cysteine to valine. The only DNA kept is the CDR3, 36 bases in frame from the first base. V trim: 4 bases; J trim: 3 bases; unmatched bases: 0. The germline V gene gives CDR1 as ENHRY and CDR2 as SYGVKD.

The TCR originated in a man aged 30-40 years with acute COVID-19. Recombination connected TRBV10-3 to TRBJ2-7, with 7 bases in between that match TRBD1. Sequencing was carried out using PBMCs or T cells enriched from blood (not recorded which). The base sequence is TGTGCCATCAGTGGGGACAGCTACGAGCAGTACGTC. It is translated as CAISGDSYEQYV.